This TCR beta chain emerged from a study of OX40 agonist ivuxolimab in advanced cancers. Study overall: Participants, 65% to 85% male, averaged about 59 years of age, ranging from about 20 to 80. Notes on the study in general: The average count of expanded clones was higher among CD8+ T cells than among CD4+.

Sampling times: baseline, cycle 4 day 1, cycle 7 day 1. This clone was seen a single time. Antigen unknown. This CDR3 has 14 residues. Germline V CDR1 and CDR2: SGHRS, YFSETQ. Deletions cut 2 bases from V and 6 bases from J, with 13 bases between. Method: immunoSEQ multiplex PCR; TCRdb's copy keeps in-frame clones and lacks some. The sample lists tens of thousands of clones, approximately 88% occurring once. The chain carries TRBV5-1 and TRBJ2-3; D is unclear. The starting material was CD4+ or CD8+ T cells sorted from blood, obtained in a trial of the OX40 agonist ivuxolimab. The clonotype originates from an adult with an advanced solid tumor such as melanoma, head and neck, liver or kidney cancer. The CDR3 region has the DNA TGCGCCAGCAGCTTAGGTTTGGTTGGGGATACGCAGTATTTT. Protein product: CASSLGLVGDTQYF.